The 18 T cell receptor beta chains listed next were all sequenced from one sample in a study of cytomegalovirus exposure and HLA in healthy donors. 13 Jbeta primers and 60 Vbeta primers were used for the PCR. Assay used: immunoSEQ multiplex PCR; TCRdb lists only in-frame clones, some missing. In the table there are about 160,000 clones, roughly 80% of which are singletons. The specimen was PBMCs. These receptors came from a female donor in good health and CMV-seronegative.

CDR3 region: CASSLLGQRAFF. The CDR3 nucleotides are TGTGCCAGCAGCTTACTGGGGCAGAGAGCTTTCTTT. This chain uses TRBV11-1 with TRBJ1-1; maybe TRBD1 (5 bases). The CDR3 extends over 12 amino acids. Germline V lookup: CDR1 SGHAT, CDR2 FQDESV (reference sequence). V was shortened by 2 bases and J by 10 bases, with 11 bases between the two germline ends.

In regard to this clone: Germline is not matched at one junction end, which may reflect a read error. The chain carries TRBV7-9 and TRBJ1-2, with 12 bases lining up with TRBD1. Germline CDR1 and CDR2: SEHNR and FQNEAQ (reference sequence). The CDR3 is 16 residues long. This CDR3 is CSSSLGTGGWGNGYTF. The CDR3 DNA reads TGTTCCAGCAGCTTGGGGACAGGGGGCTGGGGGAATGGCTACACCTTC.

This clone was recorded a few times. The V call is TRBV5-8, the J call TRBJ1-1; 8 bases are a match to TRBD1. With V trimmed by 3 bases and J by 9 bases, 7 bases remained unmatched. The germline gives CDR1 SGHTS, CDR2 YDEGEE. The CDR3 is 13 residues long. The CDR3: CASSSTRTGQAFF. CDR3 in DNA: TGTGCCAGCAGCTCAACTAGGACAGGGCAAGCTTTCTTT. The full variable domain, completed using reference TRBV5-8 and TRBJ1-1, is EAGVTQSPTHLIKTRGQQATLRCSPISGHTSVYWYQQALGLGLQFLLWYDEGEERNRGNFPPRFSGRQFPNYSSELNVNALELEDSALYLCASSSTRTGQAFFGQGTRLTVV.

This rearrangement joins TRBV10-3 to TRBJ1-6; 9 positions match TRBD1. There are 14 residues in the CDR3. With V trimmed by 6 bases and J by 10 bases, 7 bases remained unmatched. Germline V CDR1 and CDR2: ENHRY, SYGVKD. The CDR3 protein is CAISPDRGESPLHF. CDR3 coding DNA: TGTGCCATCAGCCCCGACAGGGGGGAATCACCCCTCCACTTT.

The chain has TRBV19 and TRBJ1-1; 8 nucleotides align to TRBD1. The V gene end was trimmed by 6 bases and the J gene end by 1 base; junction bases not matched to a gene: 7. CDR3 length: 15 amino acids. Germline assignment: CDR1 LNHDA and CDR2 SQIVND (reference sequence). The CDR3 nucleotides are TGTGCCAGTAGCAAACCAGGGGGCGGGAACACTGAAGCTTTCTTT. Translating gives CASSKPGGGNTEAFF.

This clone has only a few counts. The chain joins TRBV6-5 to TRBJ2-3; a weak D match, TRBD2 (5 bases). From germline, CDR1 is MNHEY and CDR2 SVGAGI. The CDR3 runs 16 residues. V lost 4 bases to trimming and J lost 0 bases, with 14 bases between them. For the CDR3, the DNA is TGTGCCAGCAGTTCCCCTCGAGGCGGGAGCACAGATACGCAGTATTTT. Translation gives CASSSPRGGSTDTQYF.

J is TRBJ2-3 and V is TRBV2; the match to TRBD1 covers 9 bases. The V gene's germline CDR1 is SNHLY and CDR2 FYNNEI. V was pared by 7 bases and J by 1 base, with 6 bases of the junction left unmatched. CDR3 length: 15 amino acids. CDR3 amino acids: CASTERTGGTDTQYF. CDR3 nucleotide sequence: TGTGCCAGCACCGAAAGGACAGGGGGCACAGATACGCAGTATTTT.

In this sample, this clone turned up a few times. The V and J genes are TRBV19 and TRBJ2-7, with D tentatively TRBD1 (5 bases). The CDR3 consists of 12 residues. V lost 2 bases to trimming and J lost 9 bases, with 11 bases between them. Germline V gives CDR1 LNHDA, CDR2 SQIVND (reference sequence). The chain's CDR3 is CASSIRGRRQYF. CDR3 bases: TGTGCCAGTAGTATAAGGGGTAGGCGGCAGTACTTC.

This clone was detected a few times. This sequence joins TRBV5-4 and TRBJ2-3, with TRBD2 matching over 14 bases. CDR1 and CDR2 (germline): SGHNT, YYREEE (reference sequence). V was pared by 4 bases and J by 1 base, with 2 bases of the junction left unmatched. This CDR3 contains 16 residues. The CDR3 loop is CASSRGLAGGTDTQYF. Written as DNA, the CDR3 is TGTGCCAGCAGCAGGGGACTAGCGGGGGGCACAGATACGCAGTATTTT.

The rearrangement joins TRBV19 to TRBJ2-1, with a weak D call TRBD1 (5 bases). Germline assignment: CDR1 LNHDA and CDR2 SQIVND (reference sequence). The V end lost 7 bases, the J end lost 10 bases, and 8 bases lay between the germline ends. The CDR3 contains 10 residues. CDR3: CASKGVEQFF. In DNA form, the CDR3 reads TGTGCCAGTAAAGGGGTCGAGCAGTTCTTC. Full variable domain (remainder filled in from reference TRBV19 and TRBJ2-1): DGGITQSPKYLFRKEGQNVTLSCEQNLNHDAMYWYRQDPGQGLRLIYYSQIVNDFQKGDIAEGYSVSREKKESFPLTVTSAQKNPTAFYLCASKGVEQFFGPGTRLTVL.

This rearrangement joins TRBV2 to TRBJ2-1; TRBD2 aligns across 11 bases. Unmatched junction bases numbered 6, after V lost 6 bases and J lost 5 bases. Germline CDR1 reads SNHLY; CDR2 reads FYNNEI. CDR3 length: 15 residues. The CDR3 DNA is TGTGCCAGCAGGGTAGCGGGGGGGACCAACAATGAGCAGTTCTTC. As protein: CASRVAGGTNNEQFF. The full variable domain, with the rest looked up from reference TRBV2 and TRBJ2-1, is EPEVTQTPSHQVTQMGQEVILRCVPISNHLYFYWYRQILGQKVEFLVSFYNNEISEKSEIFDDQFSVERPDGSNFTLKIRSTKLEDSAMYFCASRVAGGTNNEQFFGPGTRLTVL.

This chain joins TRBV5-1 and TRBJ2-1; weak D call: TRBD2 (6 bases). Germline V gene lookup returns CDR1 SGHRS and CDR2 YFSETQ. Trimming took 0 bases from V and 0 from J, leaving 7 bases between them. CDR3 size: 15 residues. The CDR3 DNA reads TGCGCCAGCAGCTTGGCGGGGGTCTCCTACAATGAGCAGTTCTTC. Its translation is CASSLAGVSYNEQFF.

The chain couples TRBV7-8 to TRBJ1-5; a weak D match, TRBD1 (6 bases). This CDR3 has 15 residues. Germline-derived CDR1 and CDR2 are SGHVS and FQNEAQ. V gave up 1 base and J gave up 6 bases, with 13 bases separating them. CDR3 amino acids: CASSLETGGGQPQHF. CDR3 DNA: TGTGCCAGCAGCTTAGAGACAGGTGGGGGTCAGCCCCAGCATTTT.

The chain recombines TRBV7-3 with TRBJ1-2, with 11 bases that match TRBD1. The germline V gene encodes CDR1 SGHTA and CDR2 FQGTGA. Trimming cost V 1 base and J 4 bases; bases outside gene matches: 8. The CDR3 contains 17 residues. The CDR3 is CASSLSPGQGEVYGYTF. Written as DNA, the CDR3 is TGTGCCAGCAGCTTAAGCCCGGGACAGGGGGAGGTCTATGGCTACACCTTC. Combining the CDR3 with reference TRBV7-3 and TRBJ1-2 gives the whole variable domain GAGVSQTPSNKVTEKGKYVELRCDPISGHTALYWYRQSLGQGPEFLIYFQGTGAADDSGLPNDRFFAVRPEGSVSTLKIQRTERGDSAVYLCASSLSPGQGEVYGYTFGSGTRLTVV.

This clone appeared a few times. The chain carries TRBV21-1 and TRBJ2-5; TRBD2 is the table's D call, not checked against the DNA. TRBV21-1 is described as a pseudogene. The CDR3 is 12 residues long. CDR3 sequence (DNA): TGTGCCAGCAGCAGGAGTAAAGAGACCCAGTACTTC. Translating gives CASSRSKETQYF.

This clone turned up a few times. The J gene is TRBJ2-1, the V gene TRBV7-3; 10 bases match TRBD2. The CDR3 is made up of 16 amino acids. With V trimmed by 0 bases and J by 4 bases, 3 bases remained unmatched. CDR1 and CDR2 from the germline V gene are SGHTA and FQGTGA. The CDR3 loop is CASSLTSGGRYNEQFF. The CDR3 nucleotides read TGTGCCAGCAGCTTAACTAGCGGGGGGCGTTACAATGAGCAGTTCTTC.

V is TRBV6-5 and J is TRBJ1-5; D gene uncertain. The V end was cut by 4 bases, the J end by 3 bases, with 16 bases between. CDR1 is MNHEY, CDR2 SVGAGI, per germline. The CDR3 covers 16 residues. Here the CDR3 reads CASSLTSVGANQPQHF. CDR3 nucleotide sequence: TGTGCCAGCAGTTTAACCTCAGTTGGAGCCAATCAGCCCCAGCATTTT.

Concerning this clone itself: It is unclear where the CDR3 begins or ends on the DNA, so no DNA is shown, and the CDR3 is as TCRdb lists it. The chain carries TRBV5-6 and TRBJ1-2. CDR1 and CDR2 (germline): SGHDT, YYEEEE. The CDR3 contains 15 residues when both ends are counted. The CDR3 region is CASSPDRGGYTFGDF.